The rows below give T cell receptor beta chains drawn from one sample of a study of cytomegalovirus exposure and HLA in healthy donors. Some clones are missing from TCRdb's copy, which holds only in-frame ones; the method was immunoSEQ multiplex PCR. The table shows approximately 87,000 clones, with around 81% occurring only once. Input material: PBMCs. The receptors were sampled from a woman aged 65 to 85 in good health and CMV-seropositive. Each CDR3 is given without its conserved first and last residue.

V gene: TRBV20-1
J gene: TRBJ2-7
CDR3 length: 9
CDR3 protein: SARAMDYQY

V gene: TRBV7-2
J gene: TRBJ1-4
CDR3 length: 14
CDR3 protein: ASSLESGTGSGKLF

V gene: TRBV4-3
J gene: TRBJ2-7
CDR3 length: 15
CDR3 protein: ASSQDPLAGGGGEQY

V gene: TRBV7-6
J gene: TRBJ1-4
CDR3 length: 14
CDR3 protein: ASSFSRTGAGEKLF

V gene: TRBV5-6
J gene: TRBJ1-4
CDR3 length: 12
CDR3 protein: ASSLRSTNEKLF

V gene: TRBV7-2
J gene: TRBJ2-7
CDR3 length: 12
CDR3 protein: ASSPSRMDYEQY

V gene: TRBV5-1
J gene: TRBJ2-2
CDR3 length: 13
CDR3 protein: ASSPGHTNTGELF

V gene: TRBV15
J gene: TRBJ1-1
CDR3 length: 14
CDR3 protein: ATSRDNRRGITEAF

V gene: TRBV5-1
J gene: TRBJ1-2
CDR3 length: 14
CDR3 protein: ASSVGGQGAEYGYT

V gene: TRBV29-1
J gene: TRBJ2-2
CDR3 length: 14
CDR3 protein: SAGTSGRANTGELF

V gene: TRBV6-4
J gene: TRBJ1-2
CDR3 length: 13
CDR3 protein: ASTNRDRRLYGYT

V gene: TRBV5-1
J gene: TRBJ2-7
CDR3 length: 13
CDR3 protein: ASSFRQVSSYEQY

V gene: TRBV15
J gene: TRBJ1-2
CDR3 length: 11
CDR3 protein: ATSTPDREDYT

V gene: TRBV15
J gene: TRBJ2-1
CDR3 length: 13
CDR3 protein: ATSRAREANNEQF

V gene: TRBV7-2
J gene: TRBJ1-2
CDR3 length: 13
CDR3 protein: ASSSKMTGLGGYT

V gene: TRBV28
J gene: TRBJ2-1
CDR3 length: 11
CDR3 protein: ASSLPTGDEQF

V gene: TRBV11-2
J gene: TRBJ1-3
CDR3 length: 15
CDR3 protein: ASSLRLQGDYGNTIY

V gene: TRBV11-3
J gene: TRBJ2-7
CDR3 length: 10
CDR3 protein: ASSLAGYEQY

V gene: TRBV18
J gene: TRBJ2-3
CDR3 length: 11
CDR3 protein: ASSPPPGDTQY

V gene: TRBV6-4
J gene: TRBJ2-7
CDR3 length: 10
CDR3 protein: ASEASGYEQY

V gene: TRBV30
J gene: TRBJ2-7
CDR3 length: 14
CDR3 protein: ACTLQTSARSYEQY

V gene: TRBV6-5
J gene: TRBJ1-1
CDR3 length: 14
CDR3 protein: ASSYSSVGQFTEAF

V gene: TRBV5-1
J gene: TRBJ2-6
CDR3 length: 16
CDR3 protein: ASSSKAGGAAGANVLT

V gene: TRBV7-3
J gene: TRBJ2-2
CDR3 length: 14
CDR3 protein: ASRSSGSIVTGELF

V gene: TRBV18
J gene: TRBJ1-1
CDR3 length: 12
CDR3 protein: ASSTSRGNTEAF

V gene: TRBV30
J gene: TRBJ2-7
CDR3 length: 13
CDR3 protein: AWNRGLAGFDEQY

V gene: TRBV4-3
J gene: TRBJ2-1
CDR3 length: 16
CDR3 protein: ASSQEAQLAGSYNEQF

V gene: TRBV9
J gene: TRBJ2-1
CDR3 length: 15
CDR3 protein: ASSVDGFGTSYNEQF

V gene: TRBV11-3
J gene: TRBJ2-3
CDR3 length: 15
CDR3 protein: ASTVVIAGGGLDTQY

V gene: TRBV4-3
J gene: TRBJ2-1
CDR3 length: 13
CDR3 protein: ASSQDLISYNEQF

V gene: TRBV15
J gene: TRBJ2-4
CDR3 length: 18
CDR3 protein: ATSRDHRAGGGGAKNIQY

V gene: TRBV19
J gene: TRBJ2-1
CDR3 length: 14
CDR3 protein: ASSIRASGTDNEQF

V gene: TRBV9
J gene: TRBJ2-1
CDR3 length: 14
CDR3 protein: ASSPLGQGAYNEQF

V gene: TRBV6-1
J gene: TRBJ2-1
CDR3 length: 13
CDR3 protein: ASSGTGGGGNEQF

V gene: TRBV19
J gene: TRBJ2-2
CDR3 length: 16
CDR3 protein: ASSINLLASGYTGELF

V gene: TRBV29-1
J gene: TRBJ2-1
CDR3 length: 15
CDR3 protein: SVEFTRGTSSYNEQF

V gene: TRBV6-5
J gene: TRBJ2-7
CDR3 length: 13
CDR3 protein: ASSYTGVTTYEQY

V gene: TRBV7-2
J gene: -
CDR3 length: 12
CDR3 protein: ASSLEGKAYEQY

V gene: TRBV4-2
J gene: TRBJ2-5
CDR3 length: 13
CDR3 protein: ASSQGREGGETQY

V gene: TRBV9
J gene: TRBJ2-1
CDR3 length: 11
CDR3 protein: ASSDRQGNEQF

V gene: TRBV5-1
J gene: TRBJ2-7
CDR3 length: 10
CDR3 protein: ASSFTGGEQY